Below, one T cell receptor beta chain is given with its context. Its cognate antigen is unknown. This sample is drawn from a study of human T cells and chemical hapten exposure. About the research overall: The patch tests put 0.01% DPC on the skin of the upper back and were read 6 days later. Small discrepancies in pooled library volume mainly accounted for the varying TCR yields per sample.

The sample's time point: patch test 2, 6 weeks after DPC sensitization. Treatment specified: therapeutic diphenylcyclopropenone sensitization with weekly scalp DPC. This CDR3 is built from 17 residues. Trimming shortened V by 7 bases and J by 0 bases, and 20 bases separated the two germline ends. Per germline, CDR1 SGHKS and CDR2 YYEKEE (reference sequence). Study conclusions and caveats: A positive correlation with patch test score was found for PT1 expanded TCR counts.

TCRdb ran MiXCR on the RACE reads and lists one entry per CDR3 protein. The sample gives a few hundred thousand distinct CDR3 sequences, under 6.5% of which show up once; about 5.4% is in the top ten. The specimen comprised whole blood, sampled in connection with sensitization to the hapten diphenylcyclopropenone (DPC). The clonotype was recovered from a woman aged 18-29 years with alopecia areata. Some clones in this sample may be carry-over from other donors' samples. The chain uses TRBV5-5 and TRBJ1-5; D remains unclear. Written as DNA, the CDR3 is TGTGCCAGCCACGCGCAGTGGCAACCCTATAGCAATCAGCCCCAGCATTTT. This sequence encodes CASHAQWQPYSNQPQHF.